Following are 18 T cell receptor beta chains from one sample sequenced in a study of T cells after yellow fever vaccination. Each CDR3 protein gets one entry after TCRdb re-called the 5' RACE reads with MiXCR. This table has under 550,000 distinct CDR3 sequences, 20% to 25% appearing once. The specimen was PBMCs, collected approximately 22 days after the first yellow fever vaccination. The receptor set was obtained from a man between 18 and 35 years old who received the YFV17D yellow fever vaccine.

This clonotype was observed a single time. J is TRBJ1-2 and V is TRBV19; the D gene is possibly TRBD1 (6 bases). V lost 2 bases, J lost 4 bases, and 20 bases lay in between. The germline V gene encodes CDR1 LNHDA and CDR2 SQIVND (reference sequence). This CDR3 region has 17 residues. This chain's CDR3 is CASSIPAEGVPGYGYTF. In DNA form, the CDR3 reads TGTGCCAGTAGTATACCTGCGGAGGGGGTCCCGGGCTATGGCTACACCTTC.

This clonotype was seen a few times. V usage is TRBV28 and J usage is TRBJ1-1, with D possibly being TRBD1 (6 bases). The germline V gene encodes CDR1 MDHEN and CDR2 SYDVKM. This CDR3 comprises 16 residues. V lost 4 bases, J lost 1 base, and 16 bases lay in between. DNA of the CDR3: TGTGCCAGCAGTTCCACAGCGAAGGGGGAGAACACTGAAGCTTTCTTT. This translates into CASSSTAKGENTEAFF.

The rearrangement links TRBV10-3 to TRBJ2-5; the match to TRBD1 covers 8 bases. From germline, CDR1 is ENHRY and CDR2 SYGVKD. The CDR3 contains 11 residues. V was pared by 10 bases and J by 4 bases, with 2 bases of the junction left unmatched. The CDR3 DNA reads TGTGCCACCAGGGGGCCAGAGACCCAGTACTTC. Translated: CATRGPETQYF.

V usage is TRBV7-5 and J usage is TRBJ1-5; the table's TRBD1 call for D was not verified on the DNA. TRBV7-5 is termed a pseudogene. CDR3 length equals 16 residues. CDR3 nucleotides: TGCAGCCCTGTGTCTCCGGGCAGCAGATGCGCCCAGCCCCAGCATTTT. Translation: CSPVSPGSRCAQPQHF.

The chain links TRBV12-3 or TRBV12-4 to TRBJ2-3; D gene unclear. V was cut by 2 bases and J by 9 bases, with 6 bases left in between. The CDR3 has 11 residues. CDR3 nucleotides: TGTGCCAGCAGTTTATTGGTCACGCAGTATTTT. This codes for CASSLLVTQYF.

This chain connects TRBV11-2 to TRBJ2-1; no clear D. Per germline, CDR1 SGHAT and CDR2 FQNNGV. Trimming removed 6 bases from V and 5 bases from J, with 11 bases in between. This CDR3 has 13 amino acids. The CDR3 DNA is TGTGCCAGCAGTCTCACGTACCACAATGAGCAGTTCTTC. Translating gives CASSLTYHNEQFF.

In its sample, this clonotype was seen a few times. The chain couples TRBV5-1 to TRBJ2-1, with D hard to call. Between the trimmed V and J ends, which lost 0 bases and 2 bases, there was a span of 12 bases. This CDR3 comprises 16 residues. CDR1 is SGHRS, CDR2 YFSETQ, per germline. The CDR3, as DNA: TGCGCCAGCAGCTTGGAGGCGAGAATCACCTACAATGAGCAGTTCTTC. As protein: CASSLEARITYNEQFF.

CDR3 sequence: CASSYSPGPPPDTQYF. CDR3 bases: TGTGCCAGCAGTTACTCGCCGGGGCCTCCCCCAGATACGCAGTATTTT. This chain uses TRBV6-5 with TRBJ2-3, with D perhaps matching TRBD1 or TRBD2 (5 bases each). V was shortened by 0 bases and J by 4 bases, with 14 bases between the two germline ends. This CDR3 has 16 residues. CDR1 and CDR2 (germline): MNHEY, SVGAGI.

This clonotype showed up many times. The chain has TRBV18 and TRBJ2-7, with 7 bases matching TRBD1. CDR3 size: 14 residues. V trimming: 5 bases; J trimming: 3 bases; junction bases outside the gene matches: 7. Germline V gene data show CDR1 as KGHSH and CDR2 as LQKENI. CDR3 coding DNA: TGTGCCAGCTCAGGCGACAGGGAGCTCTACGAGCAGTACTTC. It is translated as CASSGDRELYEQYF.

The sample holds a few counts of this clonotype. The chain employs TRBV5-1 and TRBJ2-1; no firm D call. The CDR3 covers 14 residues. V shed 0 bases and J shed 7 bases, with 11 bases lying between them. Germline-derived CDR1 and CDR2 are SGHRS and YFSETQ. Here the CDR3 DNA reads TGCGCCAGCAGCTTGGCCTATTCAGGAAATGAGCAGTTCTTC. Translated: CASSLAYSGNEQFF.

V usage is TRBV7-8 and J usage is TRBJ2-3; D is unresolved. Germline CDR1 is SGHVS and CDR2 is FQNEAQ. The CDR3 has 15 residues. V lost 5 bases to trimming and J lost 7 bases, with 19 bases between them. This CDR3 is CASSRGHEAGNTQYF. The CDR3 coding sequence is TGTGCCAGCAGCCGCGGTCATGAGGCTGGTAATACGCAGTATTTT.

V gene TRBV11-2 combines with J gene TRBJ2-1, with 8 nucleotides matching TRBD2. Germline-derived CDR1 and CDR2 are SGHAT and FQNNGV. J was trimmed by 2 bases and V by 8 bases; bases with no gene match: 11. CDR3 length: 16 residues. This CDR3 is CASESISGRTYNEQFF. Here the CDR3 DNA reads TGTGCCAGCGAGTCCATAAGCGGGAGAACCTACAATGAGCAGTTCTTC.

This clonotype has only a few counts. The chain carries TRBV7-9 and TRBJ2-5; D ambiguous. The V and J ends lost 0 bases and 4 bases respectively, with 15 bases between them. The germline V gene encodes CDR1 SEHNR and CDR2 FQNEAQ (reference sequence). There are 16 residues in the CDR3. The CDR3 protein is CASSLAPFEFGETQYF. CDR3 bases: TGTGCCAGCAGCTTAGCCCCCTTCGAATTCGGAGAGACCCAGTACTTC. The complete variable domain, with remaining parts taken from reference TRBV7-9 and TRBJ2-5, reads DTGVSQNPRHKITKRGQNVTFRCDPISEHNRLYWYRQTLGQGPEFLTYFQNEAQLEKSRLLSDRFSAERPKGSFSTLEIQRTEQGDSAMYLCASSLAPFEFGETQYFGPGTRLLVL.

This clonotype came up once. The rearrangement uses TRBV7-6 and TRBJ2-1, with D maybe TRBD2 (6 bases). The germline gives CDR1 SGHVS, CDR2 FNYEAQ. V was trimmed by 3 bases and J by 9 bases, leaving 15 bases between them. CDR3 length: 14 amino acids. In DNA form, the CDR3 reads TGTGCCAGCAGCTTCCCGGGGGTACGGTCTGAGCAGTTCTTC. Amino acid sequence: CASSFPGVRSEQFF.

The chain recombines TRBV7-2 with TRBJ1-5; 10 nucleotides line up with TRBD1. Germline V gene sequence: CDR1 SGHTA, CDR2 FQGNSA. V trimming: 5 bases; J trimming: 4 bases; junction bases outside the gene matches: 5. CDR3 length: 15 residues. The CDR3 DNA reads TGTGCCAGCAGCCTTTGGACAGGGGGAAATCAGCCCCAGCATTTT. Protein product: CASSLWTGGNQPQHF.

In this sample, this clonotype turned up a few times. The chain is built from TRBV4-1 and TRBJ2-3, with no clear D. Trimming left V 0 bases short and J 2 bases short, with 12 bases between. The CDR3 spans 16 residues. CDR1 MGHRA and CDR2 YSYEKL come from the germline V gene. The CDR3 sequence: CASSQDITLITDTQYF. CDR3 nucleotide sequence: TGCGCCAGCAGCCAAGATATCACCTTGATCACAGATACGCAGTATTTT.

This clonotype was found a few times. The chain employs TRBV20-1 and TRBJ2-7; a weak D match, TRBD1 (6 bases). The V gene's germline CDR1 is DFQATT and CDR2 SNEGSKA (reference sequence). Between the trimmed V and J ends, which lost 6 bases and 2 bases, there was a span of 17 bases. CDR3 length equals 14 residues. The CDR3 DNA reads TGCAGTGCCCTTCAAGGGGGTCTGGCCTACGAGCAGTACTTC. This sequence encodes CSALQGGLAYEQYF.

The chain recombines TRBV7-7 with TRBJ2-7; perhaps TRBD1 as D (6 bases). V shed 1 base and J shed 6 bases, with 10 bases lying between them. This CDR3 comprises 13 residues. Germline V gene lookup returns CDR1 SSHAT and CDR2 FNYEAQ (reference sequence). The CDR3 DNA reads TGTGCCAGCAGCTTAGTGGGGGCACGCGAGCAGTACTTC. Its protein is CASSLVGAREQYF. Using reference TRBV7-7 and TRBJ2-7 for the parts outside the CDR3, the full variable domain is GAGVSQSPRYKVTKRGQDVTLRCDPISSHATLYWYQQALGQGPEFLTYFNYEAQPDKSGLPSDRFSAERPEGSISTLTIQRTEQRDSAMYRCASSLVGAREQYFGPGTRLTVT.